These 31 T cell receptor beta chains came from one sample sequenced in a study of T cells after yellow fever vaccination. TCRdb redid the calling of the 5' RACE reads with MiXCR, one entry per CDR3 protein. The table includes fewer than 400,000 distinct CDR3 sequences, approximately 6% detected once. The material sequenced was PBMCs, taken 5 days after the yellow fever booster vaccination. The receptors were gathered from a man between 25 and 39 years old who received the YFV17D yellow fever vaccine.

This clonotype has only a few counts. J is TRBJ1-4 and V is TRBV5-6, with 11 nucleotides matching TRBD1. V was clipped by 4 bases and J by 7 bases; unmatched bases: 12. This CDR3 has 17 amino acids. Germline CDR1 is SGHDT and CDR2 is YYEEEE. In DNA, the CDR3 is TGTGCCAGCAGCCGTCCTTGGACAGGGGGCGCGATTGAAAAACTGTTTTTT. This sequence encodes CASSRPWTGGAIEKLFF.

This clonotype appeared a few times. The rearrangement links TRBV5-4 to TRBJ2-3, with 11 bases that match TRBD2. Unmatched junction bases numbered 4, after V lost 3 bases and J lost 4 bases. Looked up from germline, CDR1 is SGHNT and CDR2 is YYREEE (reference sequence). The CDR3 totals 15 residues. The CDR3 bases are TGTGCCAGCAGCTCAACTAGCGGGAGCCCAGATACGCAGTATTTT. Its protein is CASSSTSGSPDTQYF.

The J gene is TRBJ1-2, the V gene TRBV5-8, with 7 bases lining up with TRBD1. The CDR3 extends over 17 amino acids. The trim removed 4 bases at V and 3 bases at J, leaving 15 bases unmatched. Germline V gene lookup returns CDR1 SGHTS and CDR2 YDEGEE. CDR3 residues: CASSTGGRTGLDYGYTF. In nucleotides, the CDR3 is TGTGCCAGCAGCACGGGCGGAAGGACAGGATTGGACTATGGCTACACCTTC.

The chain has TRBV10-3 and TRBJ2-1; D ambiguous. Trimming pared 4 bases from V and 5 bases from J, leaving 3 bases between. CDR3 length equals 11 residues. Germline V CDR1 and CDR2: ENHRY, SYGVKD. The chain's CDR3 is CAISGNNEQFF. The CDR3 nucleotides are TGTGCCATCAGTGGGAACAATGAGCAGTTCTTC.

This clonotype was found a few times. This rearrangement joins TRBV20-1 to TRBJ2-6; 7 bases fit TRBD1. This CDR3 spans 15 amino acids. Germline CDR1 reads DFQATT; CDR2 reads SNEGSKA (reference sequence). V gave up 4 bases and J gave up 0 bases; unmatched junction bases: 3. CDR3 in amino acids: CSATTGSSGANVLTF. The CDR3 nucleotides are TGCAGTGCTACGACAGGGTCCTCTGGGGCCAACGTCCTGACTTTC.

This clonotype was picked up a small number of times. The CDR3 reads CASSLSPSSAGYEQYF. CDR3 DNA: TGTGCCAGCAGTTTATCCCCGAGCTCCGCGGGCTACGAGCAGTACTTC. The chain carries TRBV27 and TRBJ2-7; the D gene is possibly TRBD2 (5 bases). Germline V gives CDR1 MNHEY, CDR2 SMNVEV (reference sequence). Trimming stripped 0 bases from V and 3 bases from J, with 15 bases between. The CDR3 contains 16 residues.

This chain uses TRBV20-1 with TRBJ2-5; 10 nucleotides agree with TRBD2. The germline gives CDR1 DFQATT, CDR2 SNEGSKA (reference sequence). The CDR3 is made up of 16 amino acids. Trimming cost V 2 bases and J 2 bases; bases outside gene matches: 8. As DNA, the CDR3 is TGCAGTGCTAGAACAAGCGGGAGGGCCCCACAAGAGACCCAGTACTTC. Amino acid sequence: CSARTSGRAPQETQYF.

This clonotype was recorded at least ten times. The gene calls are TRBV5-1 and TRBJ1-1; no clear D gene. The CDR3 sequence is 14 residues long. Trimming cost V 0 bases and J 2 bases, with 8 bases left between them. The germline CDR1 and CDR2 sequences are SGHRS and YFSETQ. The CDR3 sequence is CASSLGHHNTEAFF. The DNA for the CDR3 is TGCGCCAGCAGCTTGGGACACCATAACACTGAAGCTTTCTTT.

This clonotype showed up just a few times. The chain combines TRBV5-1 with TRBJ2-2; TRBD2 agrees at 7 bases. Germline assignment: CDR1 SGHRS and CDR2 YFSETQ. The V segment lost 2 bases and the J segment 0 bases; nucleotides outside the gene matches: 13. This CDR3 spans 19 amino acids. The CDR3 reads CASSFARKASGPNTGELFF. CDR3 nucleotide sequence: TGCGCCAGCAGCTTCGCCCGGAAGGCTAGCGGACCGAACACCGGGGAGCTGTTTTTT.

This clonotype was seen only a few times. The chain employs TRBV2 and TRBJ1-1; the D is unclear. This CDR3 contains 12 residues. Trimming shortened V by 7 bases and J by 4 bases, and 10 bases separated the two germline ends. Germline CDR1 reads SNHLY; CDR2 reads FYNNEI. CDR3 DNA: TGTGCCAGCACCGGGAGAAGCACTGAAGCTTTCTTT. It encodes CASTGRSTEAFF.

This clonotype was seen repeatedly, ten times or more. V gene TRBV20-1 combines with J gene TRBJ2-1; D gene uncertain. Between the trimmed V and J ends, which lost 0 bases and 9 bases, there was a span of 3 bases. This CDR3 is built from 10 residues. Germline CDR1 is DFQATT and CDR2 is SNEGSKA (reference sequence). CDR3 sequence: CSARDIEQFF. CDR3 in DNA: TGCAGTGCTAGAGATATTGAGCAGTTCTTC.

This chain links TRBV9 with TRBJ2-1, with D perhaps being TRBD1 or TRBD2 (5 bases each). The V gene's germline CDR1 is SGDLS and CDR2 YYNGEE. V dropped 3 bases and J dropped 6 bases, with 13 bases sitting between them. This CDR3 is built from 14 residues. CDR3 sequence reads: CASSAGRRANEQFF. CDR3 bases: TGTGCCAGCAGCGCGGGGCGGCGGGCCAATGAGCAGTTCTTC.

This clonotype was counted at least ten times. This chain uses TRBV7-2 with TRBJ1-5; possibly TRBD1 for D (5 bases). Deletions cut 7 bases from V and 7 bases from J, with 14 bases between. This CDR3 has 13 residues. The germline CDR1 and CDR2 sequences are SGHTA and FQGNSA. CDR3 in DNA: TGTGCCAGCACCTCGGGGGTTCCGCAGCCCCAGCATTTT. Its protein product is CASTSGVPQPQHF.

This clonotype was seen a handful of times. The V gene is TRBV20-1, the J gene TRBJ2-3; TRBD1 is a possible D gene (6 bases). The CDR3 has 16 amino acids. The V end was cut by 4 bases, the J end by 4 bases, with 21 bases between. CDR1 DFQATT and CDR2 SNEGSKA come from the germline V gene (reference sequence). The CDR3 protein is CSATEGTTRSPDTQYF. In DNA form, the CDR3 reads TGCAGTGCTACAGAAGGGACAACCCGGTCCCCAGATACGCAGTATTTT.

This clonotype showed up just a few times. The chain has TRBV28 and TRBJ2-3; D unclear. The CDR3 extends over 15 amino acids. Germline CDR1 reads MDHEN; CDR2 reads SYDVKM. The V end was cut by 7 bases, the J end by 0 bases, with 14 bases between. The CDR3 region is CASTLSPKSTDTQYF. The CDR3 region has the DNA TGTGCCAGCACTCTTTCCCCAAAGAGCACAGATACGCAGTATTTT.

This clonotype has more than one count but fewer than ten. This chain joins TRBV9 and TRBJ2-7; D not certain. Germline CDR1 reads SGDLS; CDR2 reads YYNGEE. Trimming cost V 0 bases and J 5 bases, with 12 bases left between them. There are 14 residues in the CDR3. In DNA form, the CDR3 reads TGTGCCAGCAGCGTAGAGCTGACCAGGAACGAGCAGTACTTC. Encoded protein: CASSVELTRNEQYF.

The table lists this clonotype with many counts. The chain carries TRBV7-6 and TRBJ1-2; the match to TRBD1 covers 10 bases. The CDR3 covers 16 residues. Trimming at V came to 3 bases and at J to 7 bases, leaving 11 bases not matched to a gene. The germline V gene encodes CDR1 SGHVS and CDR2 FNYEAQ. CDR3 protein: CASSLITGTGVGGYTF. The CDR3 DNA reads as TGTGCCAGCAGCTTGATAACCGGGACAGGGGTTGGTGGCTACACCTTC.

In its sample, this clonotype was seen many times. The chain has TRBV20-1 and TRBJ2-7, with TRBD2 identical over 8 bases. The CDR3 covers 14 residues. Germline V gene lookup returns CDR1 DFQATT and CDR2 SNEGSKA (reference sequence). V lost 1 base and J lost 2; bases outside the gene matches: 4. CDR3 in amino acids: CSARGAGATYEQYF. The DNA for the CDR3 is TGCAGTGCTAGAGGAGCGGGAGCGACCTACGAGCAGTACTTC.

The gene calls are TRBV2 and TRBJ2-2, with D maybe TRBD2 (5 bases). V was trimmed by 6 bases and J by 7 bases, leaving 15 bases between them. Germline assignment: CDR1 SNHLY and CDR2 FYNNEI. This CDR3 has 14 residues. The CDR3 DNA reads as TGTGCCAGCAGATCCGAGCGGCCCGTCGGGGAGCTGTTTTTT. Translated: CASRSERPVGELFF.

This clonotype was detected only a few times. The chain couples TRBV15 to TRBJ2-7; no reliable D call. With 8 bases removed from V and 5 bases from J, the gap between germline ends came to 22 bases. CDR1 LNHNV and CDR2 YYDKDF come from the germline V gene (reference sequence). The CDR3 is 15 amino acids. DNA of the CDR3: TGTGCCACCGCGCCCACCCCACATCTGGTAGACGAGCAGTACTTC. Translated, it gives CATAPTPHLVDEQYF.

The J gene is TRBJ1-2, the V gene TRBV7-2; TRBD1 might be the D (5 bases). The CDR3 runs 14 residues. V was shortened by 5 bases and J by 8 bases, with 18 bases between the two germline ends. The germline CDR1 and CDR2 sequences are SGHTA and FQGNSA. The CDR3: CASSAGLREFGYTF. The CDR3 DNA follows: TGTGCCAGCAGCGCGGGGCTCAGGGAGTTCGGCTACACCTTC.

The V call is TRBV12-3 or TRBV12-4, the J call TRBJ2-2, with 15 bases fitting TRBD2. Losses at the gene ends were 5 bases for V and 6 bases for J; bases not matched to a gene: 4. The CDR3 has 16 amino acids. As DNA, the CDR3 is TGTGCCAGCAGTGAAGGACTAGCGGGAGGGGCCGGGGAGCTGTTTTTT. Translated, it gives CASSEGLAGGAGELFF.

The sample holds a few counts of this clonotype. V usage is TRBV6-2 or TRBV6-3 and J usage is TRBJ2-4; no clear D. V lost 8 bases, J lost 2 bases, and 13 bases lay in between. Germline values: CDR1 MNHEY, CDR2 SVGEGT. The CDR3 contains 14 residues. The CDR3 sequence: CASHPGLTKNIQYF. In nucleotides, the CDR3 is TGTGCCAGCCATCCCGGGCTAACCAAAAACATTCAGTACTTC.

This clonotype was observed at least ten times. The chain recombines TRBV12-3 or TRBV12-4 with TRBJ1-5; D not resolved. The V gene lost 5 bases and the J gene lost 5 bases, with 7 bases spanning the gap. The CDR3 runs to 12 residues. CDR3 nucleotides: TGTGCCAGCAGTCCCCCTTATCAGCCCCAGCATTTT. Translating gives CASSPPYQPQHF.

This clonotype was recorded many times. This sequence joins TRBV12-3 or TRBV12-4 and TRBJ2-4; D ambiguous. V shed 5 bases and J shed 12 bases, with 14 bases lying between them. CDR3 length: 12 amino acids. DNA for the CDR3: TGTGCCAGCAGTCTCGACGAAGTCAATCAGTACTTC. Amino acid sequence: CASSLDEVNQYF.

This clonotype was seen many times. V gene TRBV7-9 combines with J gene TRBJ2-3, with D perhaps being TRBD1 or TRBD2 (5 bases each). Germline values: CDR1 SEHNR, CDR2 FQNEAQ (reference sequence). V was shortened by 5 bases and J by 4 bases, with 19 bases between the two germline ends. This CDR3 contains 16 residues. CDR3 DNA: TGTGCCAGCAGCCCGTTTGGGGGAGTAGTACCAGATACGCAGTATTTT. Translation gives CASSPFGGVVPDTQYF. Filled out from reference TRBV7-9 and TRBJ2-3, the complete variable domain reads DTGVSQNPRHKITKRGQNVTFRCDPISEHNRLYWYRQTLGQGPEFLTYFQNEAQLEKSRLLSDRFSAERPKGSFSTLEIQRTEQGDSAMYLCASSPFGGVVPDTQYFGPGTRLTVL.

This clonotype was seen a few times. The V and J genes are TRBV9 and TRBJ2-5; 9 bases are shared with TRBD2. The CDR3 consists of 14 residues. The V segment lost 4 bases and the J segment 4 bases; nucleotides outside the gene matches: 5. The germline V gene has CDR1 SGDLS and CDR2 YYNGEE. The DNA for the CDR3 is TGTGCCAGCAGCCCTAGCGGGAAGGCAGAGACCCAGTACTTC. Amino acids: CASSPSGKAETQYF.

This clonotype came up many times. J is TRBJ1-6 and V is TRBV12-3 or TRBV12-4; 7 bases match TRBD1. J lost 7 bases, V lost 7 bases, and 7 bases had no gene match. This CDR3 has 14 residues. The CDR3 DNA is TGTGCCAGCACCGGCGGGACAGCGAATTCACCCCTCCACTTT. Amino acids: CASTGGTANSPLHF.

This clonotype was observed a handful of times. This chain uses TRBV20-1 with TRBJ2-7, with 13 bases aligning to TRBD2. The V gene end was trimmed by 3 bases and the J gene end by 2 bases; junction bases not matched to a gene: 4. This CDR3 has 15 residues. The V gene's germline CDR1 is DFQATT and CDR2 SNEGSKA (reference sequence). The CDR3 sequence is CSARPGLAGAYEQYF. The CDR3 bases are TGCAGTGCTAGGCCCGGACTAGCGGGAGCCTACGAGCAGTACTTC.

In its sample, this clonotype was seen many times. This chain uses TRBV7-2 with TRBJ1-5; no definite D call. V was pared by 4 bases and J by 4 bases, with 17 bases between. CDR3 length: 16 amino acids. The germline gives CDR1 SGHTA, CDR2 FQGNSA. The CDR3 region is CASSSRAGLRNQPQHF. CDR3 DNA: TGTGCCAGCAGCTCCCGCGCGGGATTACGGAATCAGCCCCAGCATTTT.

This chain's CDR3 is CASSYSSGGFLDEQFF. The DNA of the CDR3 is TGTGCCAGCAGTTACTCGAGCGGGGGCTTTCTGGATGAGCAGTTCTTC. The V gene is TRBV6-5, the J gene TRBJ2-1; 8 positions match TRBD2. Germline V gene sequence: CDR1 MNHEY, CDR2 SVGAGI. CDR3 length: 16 residues. V trimming: 0 bases; J trimming: 8 bases; junction bases outside the gene matches: 9.